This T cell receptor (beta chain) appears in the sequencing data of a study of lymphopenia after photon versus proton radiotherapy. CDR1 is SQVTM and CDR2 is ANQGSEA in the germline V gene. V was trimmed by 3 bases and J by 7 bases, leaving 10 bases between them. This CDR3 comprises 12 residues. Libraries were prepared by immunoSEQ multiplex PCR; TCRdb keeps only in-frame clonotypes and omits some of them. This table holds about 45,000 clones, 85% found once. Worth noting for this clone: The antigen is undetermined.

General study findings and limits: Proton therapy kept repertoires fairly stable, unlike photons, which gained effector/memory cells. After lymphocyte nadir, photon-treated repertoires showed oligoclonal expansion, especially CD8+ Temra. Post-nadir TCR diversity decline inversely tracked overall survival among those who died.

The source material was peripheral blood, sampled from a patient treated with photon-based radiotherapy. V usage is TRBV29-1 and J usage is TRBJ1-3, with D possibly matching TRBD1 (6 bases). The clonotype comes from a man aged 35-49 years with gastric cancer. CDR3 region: CSVDLGGNTIYF. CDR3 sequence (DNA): TGCAGCGTTGATTTAGGGGGGAACACCATATATTTT.